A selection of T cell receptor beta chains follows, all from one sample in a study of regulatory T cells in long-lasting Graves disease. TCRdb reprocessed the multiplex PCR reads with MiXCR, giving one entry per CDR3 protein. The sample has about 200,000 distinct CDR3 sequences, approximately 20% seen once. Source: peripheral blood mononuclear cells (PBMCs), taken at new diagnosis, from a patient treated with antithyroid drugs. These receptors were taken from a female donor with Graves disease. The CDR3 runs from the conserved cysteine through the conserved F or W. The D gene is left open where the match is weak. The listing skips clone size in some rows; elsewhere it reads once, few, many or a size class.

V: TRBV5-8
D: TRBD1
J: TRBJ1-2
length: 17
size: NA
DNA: TGTGCCAGCAGCTTGGCCGGGACAGGGGGCTCTCACTATGGCTACACCTTC
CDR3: CASSLAGTGGSHYGYTF

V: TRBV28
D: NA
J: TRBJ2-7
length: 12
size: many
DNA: TGTGCCACCACTGGGCTGGGGTACGAGCAGTACTTC
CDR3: CATTGLGYEQYF

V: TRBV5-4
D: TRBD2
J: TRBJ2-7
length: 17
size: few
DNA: TGTGCCAGCAGCTCCCGGGGACTAGCGGGAGTATTGATCGAGCAGTACTTC
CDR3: CASSSRGLAGVLIEQYF

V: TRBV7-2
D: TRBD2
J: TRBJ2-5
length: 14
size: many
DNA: TGTGCCAGCAGTTCTAGCGGGGGGGTGGAGACCCAGTACTTC
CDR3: CASSSSGGVETQYF

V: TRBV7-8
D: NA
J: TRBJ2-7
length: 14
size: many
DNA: TGTGCCAGCAGCTTCACCGGTGGAACCTACGAGCAGTACTTC
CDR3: CASSFTGGTYEQYF

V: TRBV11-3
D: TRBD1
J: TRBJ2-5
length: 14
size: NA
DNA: TGTGCCAGCAGCTTCAGGACAGGGGTGGAGACCCAGTACTTC
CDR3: CASSFRTGVETQYF

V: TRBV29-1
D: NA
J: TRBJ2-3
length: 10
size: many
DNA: TGCAGCGTTGGTACAGATACGCAGTATTTT
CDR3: CSVGTDTQYF

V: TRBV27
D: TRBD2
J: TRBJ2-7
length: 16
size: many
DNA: TGTGCCAGCAGTTCTCCCGGGGGGGTTTCGGGTTACGAGCAGTACTTC
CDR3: CASSSPGGVSGYEQYF

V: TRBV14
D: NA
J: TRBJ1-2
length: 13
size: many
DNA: TGTGCCAGCAGCCCTGGAATCGGAGAGGGCTACACCTTC
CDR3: CASSPGIGEGYTF

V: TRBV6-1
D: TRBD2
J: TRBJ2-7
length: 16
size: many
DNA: TGTGCCAGCACCTCAAGACTAGCGGGAGACACTTACGAGCAGTACTTC
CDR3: CASTSRLAGDTYEQYF

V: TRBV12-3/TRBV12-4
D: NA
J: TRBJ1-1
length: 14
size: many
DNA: TGTGCCAGCAGCTACGGACAGCAGAACACTGAAGCTTTCTTT
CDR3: CASSYGQQNTEAFF

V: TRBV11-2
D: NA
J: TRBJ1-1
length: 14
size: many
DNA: TGTGCCAGCAGCTTAGAGAGGGCGAACACTGAAGCTTTCTTT
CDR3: CASSLERANTEAFF

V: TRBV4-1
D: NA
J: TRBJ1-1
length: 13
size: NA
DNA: TGCGCCAGCAGCCAACCCTCGGGGACTGAAGCTTTCTTT
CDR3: CASSQPSGTEAFF

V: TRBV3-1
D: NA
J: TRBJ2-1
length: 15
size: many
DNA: TGTGCCAGCAGCCAAGCTGGGCTAGCGAGGAATGAGCAGTTCTTC
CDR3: CASSQAGLARNEQFF

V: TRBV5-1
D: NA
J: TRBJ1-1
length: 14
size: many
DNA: TGCGCCAGCAGCTCCTCTGGCGGGAACACTGAAGCTTTCTTT
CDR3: CASSSSGGNTEAFF

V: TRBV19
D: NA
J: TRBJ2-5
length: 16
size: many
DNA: TGTGCCAGTGCCGTGGGTCCAGGAGCCAACCAAGAGACCCAGTACTTC
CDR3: CASAVGPGANQETQYF

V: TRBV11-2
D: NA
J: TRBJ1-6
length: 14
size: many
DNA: TGTGCCAGCAGCTTAGAAGGGGGATTTTCACCCCTCCACTTT
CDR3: CASSLEGGFSPLHF

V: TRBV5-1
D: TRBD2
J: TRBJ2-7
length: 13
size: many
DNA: TGCGCCAGCAGCTTGGCCCCCACTAGCGCTCCGTACTTC
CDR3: CASSLAPTSAPYF

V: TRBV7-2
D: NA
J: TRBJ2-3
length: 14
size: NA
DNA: TGTGCCAGCAGCACCCGACAGGCATCAGATACGCAGTATTTT
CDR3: CASSTRQASDTQYF

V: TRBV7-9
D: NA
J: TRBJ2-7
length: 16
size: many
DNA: TGTGCCAGCAGCCATAAGAGAGGGGGTGGCACCTACGAGCAGTACTTC
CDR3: CASSHKRGGGTYEQYF

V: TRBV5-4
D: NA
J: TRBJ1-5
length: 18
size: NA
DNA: TGTGCCAGCAGCTTCAGGCACAGGCCAGAATATAGCAATCAGCCCCAGCATTTT
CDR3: CASSFRHRPEYSNQPQHF

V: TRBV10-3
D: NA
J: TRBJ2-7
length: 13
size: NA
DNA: TGTGCCATCAGTGAGGGACTATCTTACGAGCAGTACTTC
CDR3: CAISEGLSYEQYF

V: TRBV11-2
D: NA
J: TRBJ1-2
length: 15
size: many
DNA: TGTGCCAGCAGCCCCCGGACAGTCGGTTCGTATGTACTCACCTTC
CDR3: CASSPRTVGSYVLTF

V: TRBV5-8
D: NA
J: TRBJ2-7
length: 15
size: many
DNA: TGTGCCAGCAGCACCGGGGACGCCAAGGGCTACGAGCAGTACTTC
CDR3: CASSTGDAKGYEQYF

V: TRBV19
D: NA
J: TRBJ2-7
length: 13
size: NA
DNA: TGTGCCAGTAGTCCACAGGGTTCCCACGAGCAGTACTTC
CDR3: CASSPQGSHEQYF

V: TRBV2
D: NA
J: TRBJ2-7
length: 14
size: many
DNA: TGTGCCAGCAAAACCGGGACACCGGGAGGCGAGCAGTACTTC
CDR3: CASKTGTPGGEQYF

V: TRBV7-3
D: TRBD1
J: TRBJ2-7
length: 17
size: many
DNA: TGTGCCAGCAGCTTAAGTCATTGGACAGGGACCCCTGGAGAGCAGTACTTC
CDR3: CASSLSHWTGTPGEQYF

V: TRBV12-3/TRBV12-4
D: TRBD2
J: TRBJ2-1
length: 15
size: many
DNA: TGTGCCAGCAGCTCACTAGCGGGGAGTGGCAATGAGCAGTTCTTC
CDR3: CASSSLAGSGNEQFF

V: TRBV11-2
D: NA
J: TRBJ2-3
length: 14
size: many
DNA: TGTGCCAGCAGGCATGGGGAGGACACAGATACGCAGTATTTT
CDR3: CASRHGEDTDTQYF

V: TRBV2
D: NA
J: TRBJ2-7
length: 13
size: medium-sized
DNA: TGTGCCAGCAGGACGGAGGGGGCCTACGAGCAGTACTTC
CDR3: CASRTEGAYEQYF

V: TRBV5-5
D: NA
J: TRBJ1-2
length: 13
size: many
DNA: TGTGCCAGCAGCACTTGGAGGAACTATGGCTACACCTTC
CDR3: CASSTWRNYGYTF

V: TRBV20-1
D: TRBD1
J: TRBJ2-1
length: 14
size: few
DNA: TGCAGTGCTAGCCTGACAGGGGAATACAATGAGCAGTTCTTC
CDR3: CSASLTGEYNEQFF

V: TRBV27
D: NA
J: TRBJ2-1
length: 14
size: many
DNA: TGTGCCAGCAGTCGGGACATTGCCGGCGATGAGCAGTTCTTC
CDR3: CASSRDIAGDEQFF

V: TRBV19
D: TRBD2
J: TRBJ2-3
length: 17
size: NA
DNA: TGTGCCAGTAGTTGGATACTAGCGTCTACTAGCACAGATACGCAGTATTTT
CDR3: CASSWILASTSTDTQYF

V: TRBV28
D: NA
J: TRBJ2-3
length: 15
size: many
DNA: TGTGCCAGCGGGTTGCAAGGGGGTGGTACAGATACGCAGTATTTT
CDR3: CASGLQGGGTDTQYF

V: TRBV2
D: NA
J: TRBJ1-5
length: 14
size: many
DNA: TGTGCCAGCAGGCAACAGGGTGCTTATCAGCCCCAGCATTTT
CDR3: CASRQQGAYQPQHF

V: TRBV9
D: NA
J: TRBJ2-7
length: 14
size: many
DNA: TGCGCCAGCAGCCAGCTGGACGGGGCCTACGAGCAGTACTTC
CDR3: CASSQLDGAYEQYF

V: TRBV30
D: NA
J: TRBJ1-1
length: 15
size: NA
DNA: TGTGCCTGGAGTGTACGTCCAGGCGGGGACACTGAAGCTTTCTTT
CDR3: CAWSVRPGGDTEAFF

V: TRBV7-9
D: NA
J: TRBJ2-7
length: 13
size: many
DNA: TGTGCCAGCAGCTTAAACCCCTTTTACGAGCAGTACTTC
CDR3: CASSLNPFYEQYF

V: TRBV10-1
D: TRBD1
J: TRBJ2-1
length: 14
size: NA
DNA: TGCGCCAGCTCCAGTAGACAGGGGGCGAATGAGCAGTTCTTC
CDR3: CASSSRQGANEQFF

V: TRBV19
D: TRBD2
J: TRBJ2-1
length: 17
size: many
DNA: TGTGCCAGTAGTATAAGGCTAGCGGGAAGCTCCTACAATGAGCAGTTCTTC
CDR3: CASSIRLAGSSYNEQFF

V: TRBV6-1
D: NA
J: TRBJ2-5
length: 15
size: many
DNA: TGTGCCAGCAAGCCGGGGGCAGGGGCCCAAGAGACCCAGTACTTC
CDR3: CASKPGAGAQETQYF

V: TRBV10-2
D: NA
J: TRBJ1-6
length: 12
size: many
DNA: TGCGCCAGCAGTGAGGTGTTGACACCCCTCCACTTT
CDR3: CASSEVLTPLHF

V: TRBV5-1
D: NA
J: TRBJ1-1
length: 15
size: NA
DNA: TGCGCCAGCAGCTTGGCTCCCTTTCAGGGAACTGAAGCTTTCTTT
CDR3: CASSLAPFQGTEAFF

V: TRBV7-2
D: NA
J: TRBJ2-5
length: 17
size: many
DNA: TGTGCCAGCAGCTTAGGCGCTAGGAGCTTCATAAAAGAGACCCAGTACTTC
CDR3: CASSLGARSFIKETQYF

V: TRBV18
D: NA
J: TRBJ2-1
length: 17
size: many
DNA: TGTGCCAGCTCACCTCTACCCCGGGACTCCTCCGGCAATGAGCAGTTCTTC
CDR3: CASSPLPRDSSGNEQFF

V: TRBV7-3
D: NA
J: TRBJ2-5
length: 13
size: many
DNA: TGTGCCAGCAGCTTAACCCATCAAGAGACCCAGTACTTC
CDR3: CASSLTHQETQYF

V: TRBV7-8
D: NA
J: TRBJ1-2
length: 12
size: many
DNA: TGTGCCAGCAGCCCGTCAGGGCCTGGCTACACCTTC
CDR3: CASSPSGPGYTF

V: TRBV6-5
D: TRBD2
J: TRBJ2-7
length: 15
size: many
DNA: TGTGCCAGCAGTTACTGGCTAGCGGAAACCTACGAGCAGTACTTC
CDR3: CASSYWLAETYEQYF

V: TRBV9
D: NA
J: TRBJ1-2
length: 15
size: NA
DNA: TGTGCCAGCAGCGTAGCTGGGACCGTGAATTCTGGCTACACCTTC
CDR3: CASSVAGTVNSGYTF

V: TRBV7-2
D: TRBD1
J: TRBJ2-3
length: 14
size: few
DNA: TGTGCCAGCAGACGGGACAGGGGCGCAGATACGCAGTATTTT
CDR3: CASRRDRGADTQYF

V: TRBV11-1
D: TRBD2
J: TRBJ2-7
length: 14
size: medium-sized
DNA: TGTGCCAGCAGCGTGAGGAGCGGGGTTCACGAGCAGTACTTC
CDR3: CASSVRSGVHEQYF

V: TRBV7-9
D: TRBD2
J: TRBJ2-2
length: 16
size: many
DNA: TGTGCCAGCAGCCCCGGGACTAGCGGGGACACCGGGGAGCTGTTTTTT
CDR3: CASSPGTSGDTGELFF

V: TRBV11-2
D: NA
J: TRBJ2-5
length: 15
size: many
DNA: TGTGCCAGCAGCCCTCCCTGGGCTTTCCAAGAGACCCAGTACTTC
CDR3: CASSPPWAFQETQYF

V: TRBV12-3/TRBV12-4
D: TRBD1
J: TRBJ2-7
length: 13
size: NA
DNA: TGTGCCAGTAGTATCGGACAGGGGGGCGAGCAGTACTTC
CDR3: CASSIGQGGEQYF

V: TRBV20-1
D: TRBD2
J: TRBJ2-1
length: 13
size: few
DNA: TGCAGTGCTCTGGTGGGAGGGCCCAATGAGCAGTTCTTC
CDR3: CSALVGGPNEQFF

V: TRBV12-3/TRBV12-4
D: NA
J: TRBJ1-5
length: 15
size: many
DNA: TGTGCCAGCACCTCGGAGGGGCTTAGCAATCAGCCCCAGCATTTT
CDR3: CASTSEGLSNQPQHF

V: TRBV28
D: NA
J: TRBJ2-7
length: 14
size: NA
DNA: TGTGCCAGCCAGGGGCCCACAGGATACTACGAGCAGTACTTC
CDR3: CASQGPTGYYEQYF

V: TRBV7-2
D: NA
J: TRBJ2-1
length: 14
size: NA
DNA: TGTGCCAGCAGCGTCGTAGGGGGGGTAGATGAGCAGTTCTTC
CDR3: CASSVVGGVDEQFF

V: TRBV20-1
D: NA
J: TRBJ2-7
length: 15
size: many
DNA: TGCAGTGCTAGAGATCAGCGCGGCGTCTCCTACGAGCAGTACTTC
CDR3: CSARDQRGVSYEQYF